The source of this T cell receptor beta chain is a study of blood T cell repertoires in COVID-19. In the study overall: Specimens from acute and convalescent COVID-19 originated in the United States, Italy and Spain.

Trimming pared 0 bases from V and 7 bases from J, leaving 9 bases between. The CDR3 is 13 amino acids. Germline CDR1 MNHEY, CDR2 SVGAGI. The repertoire was sequenced with immunoSEQ multiplex PCR; TCRdb's copy has only in-frame clones and lacks some. This sample has about 110,000 clones, with about 90% found just once. This receptor was identified in a woman aged 25 to 39 with acute or convalescent COVID-19. This chain links TRBV6-5 with TRBJ1-1; D may be TRBD1 (5 bases). The sample taken for sequencing was peripheral blood. As DNA, the CDR3 is TGTGCCAGCAGTTACTCCCCAGGGTTTGAAGCTTTCTTT. Amino acid sequence: CASSYSPGFEAFF.